Listed here are 4 T cell receptor beta chains from one sample, sequenced in a study of cytomegalovirus exposure and HLA in healthy donors. Amplification used 60 Vbeta primers and 13 Jbeta primers. Profiled with immunoSEQ multiplex PCR; TCRdb holds only in-frame clones, not every one. This table holds under 250,000 clones, 70% to 85% found once. The sequencing sample was made of PBMCs. The source of these receptors is a male donor in good health and CMV-seronegative.

Details on this clone: An end of the junction differs from the germline gene, which may be a read error. Other DNA variants within this sample encode the same CDR3. The rearrangement joins TRBV9 to TRBJ1-5; a possible D gene is TRBD1 (5 bases). Germline V gives CDR1 SGDLS, CDR2 YYNGEE. This CDR3 spans 14 amino acids. Written as DNA, the CDR3 is TGCGCCAGCAGCGTAAGCCAGGGAGGTCAGCCCCAGCATTTT. Its translation: CASSVSQGGQPQHF.

The chain joins TRBV27 to TRBJ2-3, with unresolved D. Germline V gene lookup returns CDR1 MNHEY and CDR2 SMNVEV (reference sequence). Trimming left V 4 bases short and J 1 base short, with 3 bases between. This CDR3 is built from 12 residues. The CDR3 DNA reads as TGTGCCAGCAGTTCAGGCACAGATACGCAGTATTTT. Protein sequence: CASSSGTDTQYF.

This clone was picked up one time. The CDR3 sequence: CASSEFGRGSGANVLTF. The CDR3 coding sequence is TGTGCCAGTAGCGAATTTGGGAGAGGGAGTGGGGCCAACGTCCTGACTTTC. The V and J genes are TRBV19 and TRBJ2-6, with D perhaps TRBD2 (5 bases). This CDR3 is 17 amino acids long. The ends were cut back, 6 bases at V and 3 bases at J, with 18 bases in the middle. CDR1 is LNHDA, CDR2 SQIVND, per germline (reference sequence). Filled out from reference TRBV19 and TRBJ2-6, the complete variable domain reads DGGITQSPKYLFRKEGQNVTLSCEQNLNHDAMYWYRQDPGQGLRLIYYSQIVNDFQKGDIAEGYSVSREKKESFPLTVTSAQKNPTAFYLCASSEFGRGSGANVLTFGAGSRLTVL.

The rearrangement joins TRBV2 to TRBJ1-1; D remains unclear. V was shortened by 6 bases and J by 1 base, with 9 bases between the two germline ends. Germline loops: CDR1 SNHLY, CDR2 FYNNEI. This CDR3 contains 13 residues. CDR3 residues: CASRPAWNTEAFF. In nucleotides, the CDR3 is TGTGCCAGCAGGCCTGCGTGGAACACTGAAGCTTTCTTT.